A single sample gave rise to the 14 T cell receptor beta chains below, sequenced in a study of PD-L1 blockade in urothelial cancer. The table came from immunoSEQ multiplex PCR; TCRdb's copy has only in-frame clones and leaves some out. The table shows 40,000 or so clones, with approximately 89% occurring only once. The time point denotes: pretreatment peripheral blood. The sequencing here drew on PBMCs, taken around atezolizumab (anti-PD-L1) treatment. These receptors all stem from a woman in her sixties or seventies with urothelial cancer.

The chain has TRBV5-1 and TRBJ2-2, with 14 nucleotides matching TRBD2. CDR3 length: 15 residues. V was pared by 4 bases and J by 7 bases, with 3 bases of the junction left unmatched. The germline V gene encodes CDR1 SGHRS and CDR2 YFSETQ. The CDR3: CASSAGLAGGGELFF. As DNA, the CDR3 is TGCGCCAGCAGCGCAGGACTAGCGGGAGGCGGGGAGCTGTTTTTT.

The gene calls are TRBV27 and TRBJ1-4; the match to TRBD1 covers 8 bases. Germline V lookup: CDR1 MNHEY, CDR2 SMNVEV (reference sequence). The V and J ends lost 0 bases and 8 bases, in that order; junction bases with no gene match: 11. The CDR3 extends over 17 amino acids. The CDR3 nucleotides read TGTGCCAGCAGTTTATCAGGGGGACAGGCCCGCGGAGAAAAACTGTTTTTT. It is translated as CASSLSGGQARGEKLFF.

This chain joins TRBV18 and TRBJ1-2; TRBD1 aligns across 7 bases. Germline V CDR1 and CDR2: KGHSH, LQKENI. The ends lost 5 bases at V and 6 bases at J; junction bases unmatched: 9. The CDR3 sequence is 14 residues long. The CDR3 reads CASSKTGSFNGYTF. CDR3 nucleotide sequence: TGTGCCAGCTCAAAGACAGGGTCGTTCAATGGCTACACCTTC. The full variable domain, its missing parts supplied by reference TRBV18 and TRBJ1-2, is NAGVMQNPRHLVRRRGQEARLRCSPMKGHSHVYWYRQLPEEGLKFMVYLQKENIIDESGMPKERFSAEFPKEGPSILRIQQVVRGDSAAYFCASSKTGSFNGYTFGSGTRLTVV.

The chain recombines TRBV12-5 with TRBJ2-2; the match to TRBD1 covers 7 bases. CDR1 and CDR2 from the germline V gene are LGHNT and FRNRAP. The V segment lost 5 bases and the J segment 2 bases; nucleotides outside the gene matches: 11. The CDR3 consists of 17 residues. The CDR3, as DNA: TGTGCTAGTGGTCCCCCCCCCGGGACAGATAACACCGGGGAGCTGTTTTTT. This encodes CASGPPPGTDNTGELFF.

This clone is a singleton in its sample. The chain joins TRBV5-1 to TRBJ2-1; TRBD2 matches 7 bases. The CDR3 is 16 residues long. In germline, CDR1 is SGHRS, CDR2 YFSETQ. V was clipped by 6 bases and J by 8 bases; unmatched bases: 17. The CDR3 protein is CASTPRAGDGSDEQFF. DNA of the CDR3: TGCGCCAGCACCCCAAGGGCGGGAGATGGTTCGGATGAGCAGTTCTTC. Full variable domain (remainder filled in from reference TRBV5-1 and TRBJ2-1): KAGVTQTPRYLIKTRGQQVTLSCSPISGHRSVSWYQQTPGQGLQFLFEYFSETQRNKGNFPGRFSGRQFSNSRSEMNVSTLELGDSALYLCASTPRAGDGSDEQFFGPGTRLTVL.

The rearrangement joins TRBV28 to TRBJ2-1, with 8 bases matching TRBD2. This CDR3 spans 13 amino acids. Trimming took 3 bases from V and 8 from J; bases not matched to a gene: 3. Germline V gene lookup returns CDR1 MDHEN and CDR2 SYDVKM. CDR3 in amino acids: CASSFSGSDEQFF. CDR3 bases: TGTGCCAGCAGTTTCAGCGGGAGTGATGAGCAGTTCTTC.

This chain uses TRBV15 with TRBJ2-1; D is possibly TRBD2 (5 bases). Trimming left V 3 bases short and J 4 bases short, with 16 bases between. This CDR3 is 16 amino acids long. Germline CDR1 reads LNHNV; CDR2 reads YYDKDF (reference sequence). The CDR3 coding sequence is TGTGCCACCAGCAGGGGTGGGAGCTCTGCATACAATGAGCAGTTCTTC. This sequence encodes CATSRGGSSAYNEQFF.

Worth noting for this clone: Other DNA variants within this sample encode the same CDR3. The genes are TRBV27 and TRBJ1-2; possible D gene TRBD1, 6 bases. Between the trimmed V and J ends, which lost 5 bases and 2 bases, there was a span of 9 bases. Germline assignment: CDR1 MNHEY and CDR2 SMNVEV (reference sequence). There are 13 residues in the CDR3. The CDR3 protein is CASSPQGNYGYTF. The CDR3, as DNA: TGTGCCAGCAGTCCACAGGGAAACTATGGCTACACCTTC.

By sample share, this clone is medium-sized. The genes are TRBV9 and TRBJ1-4, with D tentatively TRBD1 (5 bases). This CDR3 region has 14 residues. V gave up 4 bases and J gave up 7 bases, with 14 bases separating them. The germline gives CDR1 SGDLS, CDR2 YYNGEE. CDR3 loop: CASSPRGKGEKLFF. The DNA for the CDR3 is TGTGCCAGCAGCCCCCGGGGGAAGGGTGAAAAACTGTTTTTT. The full variable domain, with the rest looked up from reference TRBV9 and TRBJ1-4, is DSGVTQTPKHLITATGQRVTLRCSPRSGDLSVYWYQQSLDQGLQFLIQYYNGEERAKGNILERFSAQQFPDLHSELNLSSLELGDSALYFCASSPRGKGEKLFFGSGTQLSVL.

The chain has TRBV4-3 and TRBJ2-7, with D possibly matching TRBD2 (6 bases). Germline assignment: CDR1 LGHNA and CDR2 YSLEER. This CDR3 has 16 amino acids. V was clipped by 0 bases and J by 2 bases, with 14 bases between them. CDR3 DNA: TGCGCCAGCAGCCAAGATTACGGGGGAACTACCTACGAGCAGTACTTC. Amino acids: CASSQDYGGTTYEQYF.

The count of this clone is one. The rearrangement links TRBV7-9 to TRBJ2-1; D may be TRBD1 (5 bases). Germline CDR1 reads SEHNR; CDR2 reads FQNEAQ (reference sequence). V dropped 1 base and J dropped 10 bases, with 17 bases sitting between them. The CDR3 totals 15 residues. CDR3 amino acids: CASSLVVPGSGEQFF. The CDR3 region has the DNA TGTGCCAGCAGCTTAGTCGTTCCAGGGTCAGGGGAGCAGTTCTTC.

This chain links TRBV5-1 with TRBJ1-1; D is perhaps TRBD1 (5 bases). CDR3 length: 18 residues. Germline assignment: CDR1 SGHRS and CDR2 YFSETQ. V was trimmed by 1 base and J by 0 bases, leaving 19 bases between them. The CDR3 spells CASSLMKGLRGVNTEAFF. As DNA, the CDR3 is TGCGCCAGCAGCTTGATGAAGGGACTACGCGGGGTGAACACTGAAGCTTTCTTT.

The V gene is TRBV5-5, the J gene TRBJ1-1, with unresolved D. V was pared by 6 bases and J by 6 bases, with 18 bases between. This CDR3 spans 14 amino acids. Germline CDR1 is SGHKS and CDR2 is YYEKEE (reference sequence). CDR3 DNA sequence: TGTGCCAGCATCCCCCCCAGTCGGGTTTCTGAAGCTTTCTTT. Its protein is CASIPPSRVSEAFF.

This chain links TRBV6-6 with TRBJ1-5; a possible D gene is TRBD1 (5 bases). Germline V gene lookup returns CDR1 MNHNY and CDR2 SVGAGI (reference sequence). V shed 2 bases and J shed 4 bases, with 9 bases lying between them. CDR3 length: 14 amino acids. This CDR3 reads CASSYPQGNQPQHF. The CDR3 DNA reads TGTGCCAGCAGTTACCCCCAGGGAAATCAGCCCCAGCATTTT.